The 13 T cell receptor beta chains below were found in one sample sequenced in a study of cytomegalovirus exposure and HLA in healthy donors. Amplification used 60 Vbeta primers and 13 Jbeta primers. Measured with immunoSEQ multiplex PCR; TCRdb has only the in-frame clones, and not every one. The profile shows around 140,000 clones, 70% to 85% of them singletons. The sample taken for sequencing was PBMCs. These receptors were collected from a man aged 30 to 39 in good health and CMV-seropositive.

The chain combines TRBV28 with TRBJ2-7; 10 bases agree with TRBD2. There are 15 residues in the CDR3. V shed 6 bases, J shed 3 bases, and the junction held 8 bases outside the gene matches. CDR1 MDHEN and CDR2 SYDVKM come from the germline V gene. DNA for the CDR3: TGTGCCAGCAGCGATTCTAGCGGGGGCCGCTACGAGCAGTACTTC. It translates to CASSDSSGGRYEQYF.

The chain joins TRBV27 to TRBJ2-7; 9 bases are shared with TRBD1. The junction had 17 bases not matched to a gene; V was cut back by 5 bases and J by 3 bases. The CDR3 covers 18 residues. CDR1 MNHEY and CDR2 SMNVEV come from the germline V gene (reference sequence). CDR3 nucleotides: TGTGCCAGCAGTCCTCGAACAGGGGGCCCAAATCAGGTCTACGAGCAGTACTTC. It translates to CASSPRTGGPNQVYEQYF.

The chain combines TRBV18 with TRBJ2-7; D call uncertain. Looked up from germline, CDR1 is KGHSH and CDR2 is LQKENI. With 8 bases removed from V and 6 bases from J, the gap between germline ends came to 11 bases. This CDR3 is 11 amino acids long. For the CDR3, the DNA is TGTGCCAGCGCTCGTGGCGGCGAGCAGTACTTC. Protein sequence: CASARGGEQYF.

V usage is TRBV6-5 and J usage is TRBJ1-2; D uncertain. Trimming removed 7 bases from V and 3 bases from J, with 18 bases in between. Germline loops: CDR1 MNHEY, CDR2 SVGAGI. The CDR3 length is 15 residues. CDR3 nucleotide sequence: TGTGCCAGCAAGGCCGCAATGGGCGGGGACTATGGCTACACCTTC. Translated, it gives CASKAAMGGDYGYTF.

The chain employs TRBV28 and TRBJ1-3; possibly TRBD1 for D (6 bases). V was pared by 6 bases and J by 1 base, with 10 bases between. Germline V CDR1 and CDR2: MDHEN, SYDVKM. This CDR3 has 14 residues. The CDR3: CASSQGISGNTIYF. DNA of the CDR3: TGTGCCAGCAGCCAGGGGATATCTGGAAACACCATATATTTT.

To note about this clone: Sequence at one end of the junction differs from germline and may be a read error. The CDR3 region is CVSSEALRYADTQYF. In DNA, the CDR3 is TGTGTCAGCAGTGAAGCGCTTCGGTATGCGGATACGCAGTATTTT. The V gene is TRBV6-1, the J gene TRBJ2-3, with D unclear. CDR1 and CDR2 from the germline V gene are MNHNS and SASEGT. The CDR3 covers 15 residues.

This rearrangement joins TRBV6-1 to TRBJ2-3, with TRBD2 identical over 10 bases. The germline V gene has CDR1 MNHNS and CDR2 SASEGT. The CDR3 is 15 amino acids. The J segment lost 6 bases and the V segment lost 5 bases, leaving 8 bases of the junction unmatched. The CDR3 sequence: CASSNKAGGYDTQYF. The DNA of the CDR3 is TGTGCCAGCAGTAACAAAGCGGGAGGGTATGATACGCAGTATTTT.

The genes are TRBV18 and TRBJ2-1; TRBD1 aligns across 8 bases. J gave up 7 bases and V 2 bases, and 7 bases lay outside the gene matches. Germline-derived CDR1 and CDR2 are KGHSH and LQKENI. The CDR3 spans 15 residues. This CDR3 reads CASSPGAGGSNEQFF. In DNA form, the CDR3 reads TGTGCCAGCTCACCAGGGGCAGGGGGCTCGAATGAGCAGTTCTTC.

The chain employs TRBV28 and TRBJ1-1, with TRBD1 identical over 9 bases. After removal of 6 bases from V and 5 bases from J, the junction contained 7 bases not matched to a gene. The length of the CDR3 is 14 residues. Per germline, CDR1 MDHEN and CDR2 SYDVKM. This chain's CDR3 is CASRLQGARTEAFF. In nucleotides, the CDR3 is TGTGCCAGCAGGCTACAGGGGGCGAGAACTGAAGCTTTCTTT.

This chain joins TRBV6-5 and TRBJ2-7; the match to TRBD1 covers 9 bases. V shed 6 bases, J shed 2 bases, and the junction held 8 bases outside the gene matches. The germline V gene has CDR1 MNHEY and CDR2 SVGAGI. The CDR3 covers 15 residues. In DNA, the CDR3 is TGTGCCAGCAGAGACAGGGGGGACCAGACCTACGAGCAGTACTTC. Translation gives CASRDRGDQTYEQYF.

J is TRBJ2-7 and V is TRBV9, with 8 nucleotides matching TRBD2. V dropped 3 bases and J dropped 5; count of bases not matched to a gene: 1. The CDR3 runs to 12 residues. Germline loops: CDR1 SGDLS, CDR2 YYNGEE. CDR3 amino acids: CASSAGGDEQYF. DNA of the CDR3: TGTGCCAGCAGCGCCGGGGGGGACGAGCAGTACTTC.

The V gene is TRBV5-1, the J gene TRBJ2-3; 8 bases align to TRBD2. This CDR3 spans 15 amino acids. Germline trimming cut 5 bases from V and 1 base from J; bases unmatched to any gene: 6. Germline-derived CDR1 and CDR2 are SGHRS and YFSETQ. This CDR3 is CASRPSGSGTDTQYF. CDR3 nucleotides: TGCGCCAGCAGGCCCAGCGGGAGCGGCACAGATACGCAGTATTTT.

This chain connects TRBV7-6 to TRBJ1-1, with D perhaps matching TRBD1 (5 bases). The CDR3 is 13 residues long. Trimming removed 4 bases from V and 2 bases from J, with 8 bases in between. The germline V gene has CDR1 SGHVS and CDR2 FNYEAQ. For the CDR3, the DNA is TGTGCCAGCAGCTCGGACACAAACACTGAAGCTTTCTTT. Protein sequence: CASSSDTNTEAFF.